The rows below give T cell receptor beta chains drawn from one sample of a study of cytomegalovirus exposure and HLA in healthy donors. Measured with immunoSEQ multiplex PCR; TCRdb has only the in-frame clones, and not every one. This table holds fewer than 200,000 clones, about 80% found once. The sample consisted of PBMCs. These receptor sequences come from a man aged 25-45 years in good health and CMV-seronegative. Each CDR3 is given with its conserved first and last residue.

v_call cdr3_length cdr3_aa
TRBV30 14 CAWLRPSGKYEQYF
TRBV15 17 CATSNPKRGRYTGELFF
TRBV5-1 19 CASSLEGDGAPRVDNEQFF
TRBV11-3 14 CASSPSGQDYEQYF
TRBV7-2 13 CASSFGEADTQYF
TRBV28 15 CASSPSGQFNTEAFF
TRBV2 13 CASSQGLDQPQHF
TRBV6-5 15 CASSLLGQGNYEQYF
TRBV30 12 CAWITDGNTIYF
TRBV7-6 13 CASSFQGAYEQYF
TRBV27 14 CASSLMGEGYEQYF
TRBV5-5 16 CASTPPGLGLKGEQYF
TRBV29-1 14 CSALGQSSYNEQFF
TRBV5-5 15 CASSAGDRVSYEQYF
TRBV29-1 17 CSVLSREGNWLNTEAFF
TRBV27 14 CASSLGLAGETQYF